These 29 T cell receptor beta chains originate from one sample sequenced in a study of post-analysis software for immune sequencing data. Broader study findings: The study found TRBV5-6, TRBV5-1 and TRBV20-1 among a handful of TRBV segments more frequent in patients than controls.

Which antigens these TCRs recognize remains unknown. TCR beta cDNA libraries included unique molecular identifiers. TCRdb fed the PCR reads into MiXCR, producing one record per CDR3 protein. The data hold roughly 620,000 distinct CDR3 sequences, with around 40% observed a single time. The sequenced material came from blood. The receptors come from a girl aged 10 to 17 with multiple sclerosis.

This sequence joins TRBV20-1 and TRBJ2-4; D may be TRBD1 (5 bases). The CDR3 spans 15 residues. Trimming stripped 1 base from V and 1 base from J, with 11 bases between. The germline CDR1 and CDR2 sequences are DFQATT and SNEGSKA (reference sequence). CDR3 DNA: TGCAGTGCTAGAGTGTTCGCAGGGGCCAAAAACATTCAGTACTTC. Translated: CSARVFAGAKNIQYF.

This chain uses TRBV12-3 or TRBV12-4 with TRBJ1-5; D gene unclear. The CDR3 covers 16 residues. The V gene lost 0 bases and the J gene lost 6 bases, with 15 bases spanning the gap. The CDR3 nucleotides are TGTGCCAGCAGTTTAGCCCAGGTGGAGTTTGGTCAGCCCCAGCATTTT. It specifies CASSLAQVEFGQPQHF.

The CDR3 protein is CASSQGVGRANTEAFF. In nucleotides, the CDR3 is TGTGCCAGCAGCCAAGGGGTAGGAAGAGCGAACACTGAAGCTTTCTTT. The chain employs TRBV4-2 and TRBJ1-1; D gene unclear. The V gene lost 1 base and the J gene lost 1 base, with 13 bases spanning the gap. Germline assignment: CDR1 LGHNA and CDR2 YNFKEQ. CDR3 length equals 16 residues.

The J gene is TRBJ2-5, the V gene TRBV6-5, with TRBD2 as a possible D gene (7 bases). Germline V gene lookup returns CDR1 MNHEY and CDR2 SVGAGI. This CDR3 spans 14 amino acids. Trimming took 6 bases from V and 2 from J, leaving 13 bases between them. CDR3 nucleotides: TGTGCCAGCAGGGAGGGGGGGTGGCAAGAGACCCAGTACTTC. This encodes CASREGGWQETQYF.

The V and J genes are TRBV7-9 and TRBJ1-5; D unresolved. The CDR3 has 16 residues. Germline assignment: CDR1 SEHNR and CDR2 FQNEAQ (reference sequence). V was shortened by 1 base and J by 3 bases, with 13 bases between the two germline ends. The CDR3 DNA follows: TGTGCCAGCAGCTTAGGTTTTGGCAGGATCAATCAGCCCCAGCATTTT. It is translated as CASSLGFGRINQPQHF.

This clonotype turned up a few times. The rearrangement links TRBV4-2 to TRBJ2-3; D unclear. V was pared by 4 bases and J by 2 bases, with 16 bases between. This CDR3 is built from 16 residues. The germline CDR1 and CDR2 sequences are LGHNA and YNFKEQ. The CDR3 DNA sequence: TGTGCCAGCAGCCCCGAGGCGAGACTCACCACAGATACGCAGTATTTT. Translated: CASSPEARLTTDTQYF.

Only a few counts were recorded for this clonotype. The chain uses TRBV6-1 and TRBJ1-4; D gene uncertain. Trimming stripped 8 bases from V and 8 bases from J, with 6 bases between. Per germline, CDR1 MNHNS and CDR2 SASEGT. This CDR3 contains 10 residues. The CDR3 loop is CASAGEKLFF. The DNA for the CDR3 is TGTGCCAGCGCGGGGGAAAAACTGTTTTTT.

This clonotype was detected a few times. The V call is TRBV11-3, the J call TRBJ2-7; D is perhaps TRBD1 (5 bases). The J call is in doubt because the DNA end fits TRBJ2-5 better. This CDR3 contains 14 residues. Germline V gene data show CDR1 as SGHNT and CDR2 as YENEEA. CDR3 DNA sequence: TGTGCCAGCAGCTTAGCTGCGGACCAGGGGACCCAGTACTTC. It is translated as CASSLAADQGTQYF.

The V gene is TRBV4-1, the J gene TRBJ2-7; no firm D call. Trimming left V 4 bases short and J 5 bases short, with 12 bases between. The CDR3 sequence is 13 residues long. Germline V gene lookup returns CDR1 MGHRA and CDR2 YSYEKL. CDR3 in amino acids: CASSPQIQHEQYF. The DNA for the CDR3 is TGCGCCAGCAGCCCCCAGATCCAACACGAGCAGTACTTC.

This clonotype was seen a few times. The rearrangement links TRBV7-2 to TRBJ2-5, with no clear D. Per germline, CDR1 SGHTA and CDR2 FQGNSA. Trimming took 3 bases from V and 7 from J, leaving 9 bases between them. CDR3 length: 12 amino acids. CDR3 region: CASSFNVVTQYF. The CDR3 bases are TGTGCCAGCAGCTTTAACGTGGTGACCCAGTACTTC.

The chain joins TRBV5-1 to TRBJ1-1; tentative D call: TRBD1 (5 bases). CDR3 length: 12 residues. CDR1 is SGHRS and CDR2 is YFSETQ in the germline V gene. Deletions cut 4 bases from V and 11 bases from J, with 15 bases between. The CDR3 loop is CASSPTGGSAFF. For the CDR3, the DNA is TGCGCCAGCAGCCCCACCGGGGGATCGGCTTTCTTT.

Points on this clonotype: Relative to the germline gene, one junction end is altered; a read error may explain this. CDR3: CAGSGDSYNEQFF. Here the CDR3 DNA reads TGTGCCGGCAGCGGAGACTCCTACAATGAGCAGTTCTTC. The chain uses TRBV6-6 and TRBJ2-1; D possibly corresponds to TRBD2 (5 bases). The germline gives CDR1 MNHNY, CDR2 SVGAGI (reference sequence). CDR3 length: 13 amino acids.

This clonotype has a handful of counts. The rearrangement links TRBV9 to TRBJ1-2, with D unresolved. This CDR3 region has 20 residues. Trimming removed 1 base at V and 1 base at J, with 26 bases between. Germline CDR1 and CDR2: SGDLS and YYNGEE. The CDR3 DNA follows: TGTGCCAGCAGCGTATCCCTTTCGCCGAGGCCCCAAACTTATAACTATGGCTACACCTTC. It specifies CASSVSLSPRPQTYNYGYTF.

This clonotype was seen more than once but under ten times. A read error may produce the germline difference seen at one junction end. The chain has TRBV7-7 and TRBJ2-4; D may be TRBD1 (6 bases). The CDR3 spans 17 residues. Per the germline V gene, CDR1 is SSHAT and CDR2 is FNYEAQ (reference sequence). CDR3 nucleotide sequence: TGTGCTAGCAGCTTGGGACAACCGCAAGAAGCCAAAAACATTCAGTACTTC. Amino acids: CASSLGQPQEAKNIQYF.

The chain links TRBV9 to TRBJ2-5; 9 bases agree with TRBD2. V shed 4 bases and J 4 bases; nucleotides not matched to a gene: 14. CDR1 is SGDLS and CDR2 is YYNGEE in the germline V gene. The CDR3 loop spans 17 amino acids. The CDR3 nucleotides are TGTGCCAGCAGCCTTCGAGGGTTAGCGGGAGCTGTAGAGACCCAGTACTTC. It translates to CASSLRGLAGAVETQYF.

This clonotype was detected only once. The rearrangement joins TRBV21-1 to TRBJ2-7; no check of the table's D call, TRBD1, against the DNA was made. TRBV21-1 is deemed a pseudogene. CDR3 size: 15 residues. The CDR3 is CASSKGATGGYEQYF. CDR3 bases: TGTGCCAGCAGCAAAGGGGCCACGGGGGGGTACGAGCAGTACTTC.

This clonotype was counted between two and nine times. This chain connects TRBV11-2 to TRBJ2-5; 7 bases match TRBD1. Germline CDR1 SGHAT, CDR2 FQNNGV. There are 15 residues in the CDR3. The V gene end was trimmed by 5 bases and the J gene end by 0 bases; junction bases not matched to a gene: 6. The CDR3 nucleotides read TGTGCCAGCAGCCCGGGACAGACGTACCAAGAGACCCAGTACTTC. Translating it yields CASSPGQTYQETQYF.

CDR3: CASSKGRGKSTHNEQFF. In DNA form, the CDR3 reads TGTGCCAGCAGCAAAGGAAGAGGGAAGTCGACTCACAATGAGCAGTTCTTC. The J gene is TRBJ2-1, the V gene TRBV21-1; the table's D call TRBD2 went unverified against the DNA. TRBV21-1 is a pseudogene locus. The CDR3 covers 17 residues.

The chain carries TRBV5-1 and TRBJ2-1; D unresolved. CDR1 SGHRS and CDR2 YFSETQ come from the germline V gene. V lost 0 bases and J 8 bases, leaving 9 bases between the germline ends. The CDR3 length is 13 residues. CDR3 in amino acids: CASSLAGNYEQFF. CDR3 nucleotide sequence: TGCGCCAGCAGCTTGGCTGGGAACTATGAGCAGTTCTTC. Full variable domain (missing parts from reference TRBV5-1 and TRBJ2-1): KAGVTQTPRYLIKTRGQQVTLSCSPISGHRSVSWYQQTPGQGLQFLFEYFSETQRNKGNFPGRFSGRQFSNSRSEMNVSTLELGDSALYLCASSLAGNYEQFFGPGTRLTVL.

The chain combines TRBV6-7 with TRBJ2-4; 9 bases fit TRBD1. Gene TRBJ2-5 matches the end of the DNA better, so the J call may be wrong. TRBV6-7 is classed as an ORF, of uncertain function. The CDR3 has 18 residues. CDR3 DNA sequence: TGTGCCAGCAGTTACTCCGCCACGGAGGGGACAGGGAAAGGGACCCAGTACTTC. Protein product: CASSYSATEGTGKGTQYF.

This clonotype has a handful of counts. The rearrangement links TRBV4-2 to TRBJ2-1, with D perhaps TRBD1 or TRBD2 (5 bases each). This CDR3 contains 12 residues. V gave up 0 bases and J gave up 9 bases, with 6 bases separating them. Germline-derived CDR1 and CDR2 are LGHNA and YNFKEQ. Written as DNA, the CDR3 is TGTGCCAGCAGCCAAGAGAGGGGTGAGCAGTTCTTC. Its translation is CASSQERGEQFF.

Turning to this clonotype: A read error is possible here, since a much larger clone lies one base away. The chain uses TRBV7-2 and TRBJ2-7; no definite D call. The CDR3 loop spans 11 amino acids. V shed 6 bases and J shed 4 bases, with 7 bases lying between them. Germline loops: CDR1 SGHTA, CDR2 FQGNSA. For the CDR3, the DNA is TGTGCCAGCAGTCGTCAGTACGAGCAGTACTTC. Protein product: CASSRQYEQYF.

The rearrangement uses TRBV20-1 and TRBJ1-2; 9 positions match TRBD1. This CDR3 has 13 residues. Germline V CDR1 and CDR2: DFQATT, SNEGSKA (reference sequence). J was trimmed by 5 bases and V by 5 bases; bases with no gene match: 6. The CDR3 loop is CSASDRGAYGYTF. In DNA form, the CDR3 reads TGCAGTGCTTCCGACAGGGGGGCTTATGGCTACACCTTC.

This clonotype was seen a single time. The chain recombines TRBV7-2 with TRBJ1-5; D perhaps matches TRBD1 (5 bases). V lost 1 base, J lost 7 bases, and 14 bases lay in between. This CDR3 has 15 residues. Germline values: CDR1 SGHTA, CDR2 FQGNSA. Here the CDR3 reads CASSLVQGGRQPQHF. CDR3 DNA: TGTGCCAGCAGCTTAGTTCAGGGAGGAAGGCAGCCCCAGCATTTT.

The chain carries TRBV12-3 or TRBV12-4 and TRBJ2-7, with 8 bases fitting TRBD1. Trimming at V came to 6 bases and at J to 2 bases, leaving 6 bases not matched to a gene. The CDR3 covers 14 residues. CDR3 protein: CASRRQGYPYEQYF. The CDR3 DNA reads as TGTGCCAGCAGGAGACAGGGGTACCCCTACGAGCAGTACTTC.

V is TRBV12-3 or TRBV12-4 and J is TRBJ1-2, with TRBD1 as a possible D gene (6 bases). This CDR3 contains 15 residues. The V end was cut by 6 bases, the J end by 6 bases, with 20 bases between. CDR3 amino acids: CASRNSGEGVDGYTF. Written as DNA, the CDR3 is TGTGCCAGCAGGAACTCCGGGGAGGGGGTGGATGGCTACACCTTC.

The CDR3 coding sequence is TGTGCCAGCAGCCCAATTGGGACAGGGGTCGATTTGAGGGAAAAACTGTTTTTT. Its translation: CASSPIGTGVDLREKLFF. This sequence joins TRBV7-8 and TRBJ1-4, with 10 positions matching TRBD1. The V gene end was trimmed by 5 bases and the J gene end by 8 bases; junction bases not matched to a gene: 17. The CDR3 has 18 amino acids. The germline CDR1 and CDR2 sequences are SGHVS and FQNEAQ.

The chain has TRBV7-2 and TRBJ2-4; tentative D call: TRBD1 (6 bases). CDR1 is SGHTA, CDR2 FQGNSA, per germline. Trimming took 1 base from V and 0 from J, leaving 13 bases between them. This CDR3 contains 17 residues. This chain's CDR3 is CASSLGGLAQAKNIQYF. CDR3 DNA sequence: TGTGCCAGCAGCTTAGGGGGGCTAGCACAAGCCAAAAACATTCAGTACTTC.

The rearrangement uses TRBV11-2 and TRBJ2-5, with D unresolved. V lost 1 base and J lost 0, with 15 bases in between. This CDR3 contains 17 residues. Germline CDR1 SGHAT, CDR2 FQNNGV. In nucleotides, the CDR3 is TGTGCCAGCAGCTTAGTGAAGGGTGATTGGTACCAAGAGACCCAGTACTTC. Translating gives CASSLVKGDWYQETQYF. Supplemented by reference TRBV11-2 and TRBJ2-5, the full variable domain reads EAGVAQSPRYKIIEKRQSVAFWCNPISGHATLYWYQQILGQGPKLLIQFQNNGVVDDSQLPKDRFSAERLKGVDSTLKIQPAKLEDSAVYLCASSLVKGDWYQETQYFGPGTRLLVL.